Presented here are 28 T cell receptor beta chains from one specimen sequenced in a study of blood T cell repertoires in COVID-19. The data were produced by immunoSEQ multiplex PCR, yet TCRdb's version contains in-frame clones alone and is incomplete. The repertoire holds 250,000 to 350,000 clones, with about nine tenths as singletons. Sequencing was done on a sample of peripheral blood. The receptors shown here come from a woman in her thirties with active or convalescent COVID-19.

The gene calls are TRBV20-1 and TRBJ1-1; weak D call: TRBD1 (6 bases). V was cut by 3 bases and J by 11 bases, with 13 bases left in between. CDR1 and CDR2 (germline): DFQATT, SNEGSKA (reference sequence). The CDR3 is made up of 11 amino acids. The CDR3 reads CSASVGQPAFF. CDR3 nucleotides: TGCAGTGCTAGCGTTGGACAGCCGGCTTTCTTT.

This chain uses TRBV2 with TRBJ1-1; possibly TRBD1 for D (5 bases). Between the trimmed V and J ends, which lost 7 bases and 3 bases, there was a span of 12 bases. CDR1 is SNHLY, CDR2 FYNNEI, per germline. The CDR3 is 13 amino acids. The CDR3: CASTRARDTEAFF. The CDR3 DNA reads TGTGCCAGCACCAGGGCTCGAGACACTGAAGCTTTCTTT.

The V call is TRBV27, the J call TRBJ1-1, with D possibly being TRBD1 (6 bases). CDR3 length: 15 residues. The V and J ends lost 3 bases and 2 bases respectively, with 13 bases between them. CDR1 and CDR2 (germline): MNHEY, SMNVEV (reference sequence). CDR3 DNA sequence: TGTGCCAGCAGTTTGCAGGGGAATCTAAACACTGAAGCTTTCTTT. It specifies CASSLQGNLNTEAFF.

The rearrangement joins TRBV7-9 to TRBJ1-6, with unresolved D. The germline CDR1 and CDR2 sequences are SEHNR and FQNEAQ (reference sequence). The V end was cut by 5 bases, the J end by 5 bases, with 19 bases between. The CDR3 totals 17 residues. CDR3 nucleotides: TGTGCCAGCAGCCCTACGCCCCCCGGGGTCGATAATTCACCCCTCCACTTT. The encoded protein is CASSPTPPGVDNSPLHF.

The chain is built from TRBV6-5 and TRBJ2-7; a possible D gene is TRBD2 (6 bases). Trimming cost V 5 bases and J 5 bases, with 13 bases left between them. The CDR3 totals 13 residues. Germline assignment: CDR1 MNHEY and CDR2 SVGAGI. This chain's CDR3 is CASSRPEGNEQYF. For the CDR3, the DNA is TGTGCCAGCAGTAGACCGGAGGGCAACGAGCAGTACTTC.

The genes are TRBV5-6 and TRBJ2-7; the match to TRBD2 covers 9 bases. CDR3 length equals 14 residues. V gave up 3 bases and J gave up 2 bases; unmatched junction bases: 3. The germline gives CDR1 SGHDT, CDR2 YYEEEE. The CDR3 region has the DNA TGTGCCAGCAGCTGGGCGGGGGGGACCTACGAGCAGTACTTC. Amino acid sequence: CASSWAGGTYEQYF.

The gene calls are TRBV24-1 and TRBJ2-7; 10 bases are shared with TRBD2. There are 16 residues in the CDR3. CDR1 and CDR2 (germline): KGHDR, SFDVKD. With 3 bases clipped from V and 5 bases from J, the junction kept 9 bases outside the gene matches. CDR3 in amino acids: CATSDSGPSGGNEQYF. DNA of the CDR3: TGTGCCACCAGTGATAGCGGTCCTAGCGGGGGTAACGAGCAGTACTTC.

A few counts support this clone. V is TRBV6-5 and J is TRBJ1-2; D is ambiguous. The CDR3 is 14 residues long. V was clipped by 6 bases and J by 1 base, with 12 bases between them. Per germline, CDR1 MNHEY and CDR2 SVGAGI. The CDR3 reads CASRPGGVNYGYTF. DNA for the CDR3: TGTGCCAGCAGACCCGGTGGAGTTAACTATGGCTACACCTTC.

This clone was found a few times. In nucleotides, the CDR3 is TGTGCCAGCAGCCCTGGAGGTGTGACCCAGTACTTC. This sequence encodes CASSPGGVTQYF. V is TRBV7-2 and J is TRBJ2-5; maybe TRBD2 (5 bases). Germline lookup yields CDR1 SGHTA and CDR2 FQGNSA. The CDR3 covers 12 residues. Deletions cut 5 bases from V and 7 bases from J, with 11 bases between.

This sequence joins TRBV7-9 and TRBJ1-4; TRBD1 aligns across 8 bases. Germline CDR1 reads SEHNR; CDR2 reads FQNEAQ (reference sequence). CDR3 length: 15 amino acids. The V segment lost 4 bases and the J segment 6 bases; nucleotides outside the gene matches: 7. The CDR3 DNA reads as TGTGCCAGCAGCTCCCGACAGGGGAGGGATGAAAAACTGTTTTTT. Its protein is CASSSRQGRDEKLFF.

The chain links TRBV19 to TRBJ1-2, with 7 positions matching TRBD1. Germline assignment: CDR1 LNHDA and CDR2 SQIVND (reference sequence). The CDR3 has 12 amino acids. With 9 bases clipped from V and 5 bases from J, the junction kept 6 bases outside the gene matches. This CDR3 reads CASAGTAYGYTF. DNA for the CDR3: TGTGCCAGCGCCGGGACAGCGTATGGCTACACCTTC.

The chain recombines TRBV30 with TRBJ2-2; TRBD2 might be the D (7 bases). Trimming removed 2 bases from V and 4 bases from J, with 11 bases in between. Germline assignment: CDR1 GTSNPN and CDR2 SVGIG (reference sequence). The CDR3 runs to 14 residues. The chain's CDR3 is CAWSRGAGTGELFF. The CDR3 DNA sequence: TGTGCCTGGAGTCGGGGGGCGGGCACCGGGGAGCTGTTTTTT.

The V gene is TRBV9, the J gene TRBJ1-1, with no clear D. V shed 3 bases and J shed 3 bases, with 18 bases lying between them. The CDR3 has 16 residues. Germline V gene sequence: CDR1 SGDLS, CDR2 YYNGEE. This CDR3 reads CASSGGLRAQDTEAFF. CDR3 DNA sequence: TGTGCCAGCAGCGGTGGTCTGAGGGCGCAGGACACTGAAGCTTTCTTT.

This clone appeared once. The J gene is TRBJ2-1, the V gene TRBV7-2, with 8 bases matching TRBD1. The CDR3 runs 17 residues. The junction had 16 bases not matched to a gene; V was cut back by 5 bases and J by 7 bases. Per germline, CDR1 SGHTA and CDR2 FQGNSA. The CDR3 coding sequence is TGTGCCAGCAGCCGGAGAGGGGCAGGGGGCGCACTTAATGAGCAGTTCTTC. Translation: CASSRRGAGGALNEQFF.

Written as DNA, the CDR3 is TGTGCCTGGAGCTCAGGGGCGAGTTCACCCCTCCACTTT. Translated, it gives CAWSSGASSPLHF. The V call is TRBV30, the J call TRBJ1-6; TRBD1 might be the D (6 bases). CDR3 size: 13 residues. Trimming cost V 3 bases and J 9 bases, with 12 bases left between them. The V gene's germline CDR1 is GTSNPN and CDR2 SVGIG (reference sequence).

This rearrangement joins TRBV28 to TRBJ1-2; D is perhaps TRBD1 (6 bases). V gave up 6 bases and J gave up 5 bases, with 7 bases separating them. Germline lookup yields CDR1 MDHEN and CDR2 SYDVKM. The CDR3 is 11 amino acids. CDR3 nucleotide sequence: TGTGCCAGCAGGACAGGATATGGCTACACCTTC. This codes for CASRTGYGYTF.

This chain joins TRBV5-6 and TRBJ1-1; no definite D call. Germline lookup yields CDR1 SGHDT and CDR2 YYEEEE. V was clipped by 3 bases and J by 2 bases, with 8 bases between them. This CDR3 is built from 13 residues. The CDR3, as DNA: TGTGCCAGCAGCTGGGGAGTTAACACTGAAGCTTTCTTT. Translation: CASSWGVNTEAFF. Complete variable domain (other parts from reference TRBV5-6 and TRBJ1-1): DAGVTQSPTHLIKTRGQQVTLRCSPKSGHDTVSWYQQALGQGPQFIFQYYEEEERQRGNFPDRFSGHQFPNYSSELNVNALLLGDSALYLCASSWGVNTEAFFGQGTRLTVV.

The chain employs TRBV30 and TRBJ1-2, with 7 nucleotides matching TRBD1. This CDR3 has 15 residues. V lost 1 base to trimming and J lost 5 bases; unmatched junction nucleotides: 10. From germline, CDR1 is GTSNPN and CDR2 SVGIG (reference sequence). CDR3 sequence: CAWSGGQAYTYGYTF. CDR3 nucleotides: TGTGCCTGGAGTGGAGGACAGGCCTATACGTATGGCTACACCTTC.

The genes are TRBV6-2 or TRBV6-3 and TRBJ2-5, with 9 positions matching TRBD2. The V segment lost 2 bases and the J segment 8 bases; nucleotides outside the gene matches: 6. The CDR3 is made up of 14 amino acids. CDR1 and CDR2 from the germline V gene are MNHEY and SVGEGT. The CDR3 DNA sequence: TGTGCCAGCAGTTACGAGGGACTAGCAGGTACCCAGTACTTC. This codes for CASSYEGLAGTQYF.

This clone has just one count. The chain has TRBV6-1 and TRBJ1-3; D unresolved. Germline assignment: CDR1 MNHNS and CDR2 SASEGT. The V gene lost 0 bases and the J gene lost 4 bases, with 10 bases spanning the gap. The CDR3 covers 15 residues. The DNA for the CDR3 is TGTGCCAGCAGTGAAGCGGGGAGTAGCGGAAACACCATATATTTT. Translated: CASSEAGSSGNTIYF.

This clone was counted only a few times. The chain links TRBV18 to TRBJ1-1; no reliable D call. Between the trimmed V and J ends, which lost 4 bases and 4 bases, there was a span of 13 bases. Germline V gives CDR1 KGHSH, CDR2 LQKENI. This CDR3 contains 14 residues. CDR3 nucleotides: TGTGCCAGCTCACGAAACAGAGAGGGCACTGAAGCTTTCTTT. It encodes CASSRNREGTEAFF.

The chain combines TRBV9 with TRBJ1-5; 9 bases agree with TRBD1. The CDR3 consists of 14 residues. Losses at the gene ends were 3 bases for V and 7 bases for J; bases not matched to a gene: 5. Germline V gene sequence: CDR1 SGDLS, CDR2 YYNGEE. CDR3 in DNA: TGTGCCAGCAGCGGACAGGGACAGGGCCAGCCCCAGCATTTT. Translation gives CASSGQGQGQPQHF.

CDR3 bases: TGTGCCAGCAGTTTCGCACAGAACTATGGCTACACCTTC. Encoded protein: CASSFAQNYGYTF. The gene calls are TRBV12-3 or TRBV12-4 and TRBJ1-2; D gene ambiguous. Trimming cost V 3 bases and J 2 bases, with 7 bases left between them. The CDR3 sequence is 13 residues long.

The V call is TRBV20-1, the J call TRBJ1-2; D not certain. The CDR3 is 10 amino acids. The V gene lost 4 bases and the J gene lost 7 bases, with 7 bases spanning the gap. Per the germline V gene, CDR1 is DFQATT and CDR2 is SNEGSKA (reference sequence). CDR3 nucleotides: TGCAGTGCTAAGCTTGCTGGCTACACCTTC. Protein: CSAKLAGYTF.

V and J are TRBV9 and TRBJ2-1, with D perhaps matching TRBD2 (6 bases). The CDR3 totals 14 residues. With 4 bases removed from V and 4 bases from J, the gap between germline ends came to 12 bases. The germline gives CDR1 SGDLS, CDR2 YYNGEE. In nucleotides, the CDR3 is TGTGCCAGCAGCTCAGACGGGGGTTACAATGAGCAGTTCTTC. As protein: CASSSDGGYNEQFF. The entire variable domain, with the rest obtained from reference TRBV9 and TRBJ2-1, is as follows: DSGVTQTPKHLITATGQRVTLRCSPRSGDLSVYWYQQSLDQGLQFLIQYYNGEERAKGNILERFSAQQFPDLHSELNLSSLELGDSALYFCASSSDGGYNEQFFGPGTRLTVL.

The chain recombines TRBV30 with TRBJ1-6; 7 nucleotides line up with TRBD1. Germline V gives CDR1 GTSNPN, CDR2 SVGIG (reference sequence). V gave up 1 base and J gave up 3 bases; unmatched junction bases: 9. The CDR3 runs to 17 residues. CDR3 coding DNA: TGTGCCTGGAGTGCACGATCCAGGGGGATCTATAATTCACCCCTCCACTTT. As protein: CAWSARSRGIYNSPLHF.

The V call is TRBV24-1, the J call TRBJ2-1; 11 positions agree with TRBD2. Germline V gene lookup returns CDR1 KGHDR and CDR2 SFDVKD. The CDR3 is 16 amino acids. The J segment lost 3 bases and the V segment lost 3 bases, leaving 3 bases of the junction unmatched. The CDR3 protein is CATSDPGTSGYNEQFF. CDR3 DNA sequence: TGTGCCACCAGTGATCCCGGGACTAGCGGCTACAATGAGCAGTTCTTC.

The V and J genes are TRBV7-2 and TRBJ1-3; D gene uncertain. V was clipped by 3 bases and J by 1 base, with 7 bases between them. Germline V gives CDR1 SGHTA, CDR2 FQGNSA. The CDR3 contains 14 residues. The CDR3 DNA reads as TGTGCCAGCAGCTTCTACGGTTCTGGAAACACCATATATTTT. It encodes CASSFYGSGNTIYF.